These 11 T cell receptor beta chains were sequenced from one sample in a study of siplizumab effects on memory and regulatory T cells. Libraries were prepared by immunoSEQ multiplex PCR; TCRdb keeps only in-frame clonotypes and omits some of them. The sample records 75,000 to 100,000 clones, around 94% being singletons. The sample consisted of non-Treg CD4+ T cells sorted from blood. The receptors stem from a human donor in good health.

The chain couples TRBV19 to TRBJ2-7; 8 nucleotides match TRBD1. The CDR3 is 13 residues long. V trimming: 8 bases; J trimming: 2 bases; junction bases outside the gene matches: 5. Germline V CDR1 and CDR2: LNHDA, SQIVND (reference sequence). The DNA for the CDR3 is TGTGCCAGTTCCGGGACAGGACCCTACGAGCAGTACTTC. Its translation: CASSGTGPYEQYF.

The V call is TRBV27, the J call TRBJ2-7, with 10 bases lining up with TRBD1. The length of the CDR3 is 16 residues. Trimming cost V 4 bases and J 5 bases; bases outside gene matches: 11. Germline lookup yields CDR1 MNHEY and CDR2 SMNVEV (reference sequence). In nucleotides, the CDR3 is TGTGCCAGCAGTTACTGGGGACAGGGGTTATCCCACGAGCAGTACTTC. Its protein is CASSYWGQGLSHEQYF.

The rearrangement uses TRBV10-3 and TRBJ2-2; unclear D gene. The CDR3 has 12 residues. V was trimmed by 4 bases and J by 7 bases, leaving 7 bases between them. CDR1 ENHRY and CDR2 SYGVKD come from the germline V gene. In DNA form, the CDR3 reads TGTGCCATCAGTGGACCGATCGGGGAGCTGTTTTTT. Amino acids: CAISGPIGELFF.

The chain employs TRBV28 and TRBJ1-2; D is unclear. Trimming pared 4 bases from V and 0 bases from J, leaving 18 bases between. Looked up from germline, CDR1 is MDHEN and CDR2 is SYDVKM. This CDR3 contains 17 residues. DNA for the CDR3: TGTGCCAGCAGTTCAGAAATCGGCCAGAAAGCTAACTATGGCTACACCTTC. Translated, it gives CASSSEIGQKANYGYTF.

This rearrangement joins TRBV28 to TRBJ2-1; D perhaps matches TRBD1 (8 bases). Per germline, CDR1 MDHEN and CDR2 SYDVKM. The CDR3 totals 13 residues. V was shortened by 5 bases and J by 7 bases, with 12 bases between the two germline ends. CDR3 in DNA: TGTGCCAGCAGTACAGGGGGGGGGAATGAGCAGTTCTTC. Amino acids: CASSTGGGNEQFF.

V gene TRBV6-5 combines with J gene TRBJ2-3; D is ambiguous. Germline CDR1 MNHEY, CDR2 SVGAGI. The V end lost 0 bases, the J end lost 6 bases, and 10 bases lay between the germline ends. The CDR3 loop spans 14 amino acids. Here the CDR3 reads CASSYSRLWDTQYF. CDR3 DNA sequence: TGTGCCAGCAGTTACTCGAGGCTATGGGATACGCAGTATTTT.

This chain connects TRBV15 to TRBJ2-3; D is possibly TRBD1 (6 bases). Between the trimmed V and J ends, which lost 0 bases and 0 bases, there was a span of 7 bases. CDR1 is LNHNV and CDR2 is YYDKDF in the germline V gene (reference sequence). The CDR3 is 15 residues long. CDR3 in DNA: TGTGCCACCAGCAGAGAGAGGGGGAGCACAGATACGCAGTATTTT. Translated: CATSRERGSTDTQYF.

This chain uses TRBV28 with TRBJ2-1; TRBD2 aligns across 10 bases. V gave up 5 bases and J gave up 9 bases; unmatched junction bases: 19. This CDR3 has 18 residues. Germline V gene sequence: CDR1 MDHEN, CDR2 SYDVKM. Here the CDR3 reads CASSLRGFSGRVYGEQFF. The DNA for the CDR3 is TGTGCCAGCAGTCTCCGTGGGTTCAGCGGGAGGGTGTACGGTGAGCAGTTCTTC.

The chain employs TRBV28 and TRBJ2-7; 13 positions match TRBD2. CDR1 MDHEN and CDR2 SYDVKM come from the germline V gene. This CDR3 is built from 15 residues. The V gene end was trimmed by 3 bases and the J gene end by 2 bases; junction bases not matched to a gene: 1. The CDR3 coding sequence is TGTGCCAGCAGTTTCACTAGCGGGAGGGCCTACGAGCAGTACTTC. Its translation: CASSFTSGRAYEQYF.

The CDR3 here is CAWSVLGSDGYTF. CDR3 sequence (DNA): TGTGCCTGGAGTGTACTGGGGTCGGATGGCTACACCTTC. This chain connects TRBV30 to TRBJ1-2, with D unclear. Germline V CDR1 and CDR2: GTSNPN, SVGIG (reference sequence). The CDR3 sequence is 13 residues long. V lost 0 bases to trimming and J lost 6 bases, with 11 bases between them.

The chain combines TRBV19 with TRBJ1-1; tentatively, D is TRBD1 (5 bases). Germline CDR1 reads LNHDA; CDR2 reads SQIVND (reference sequence). The CDR3 length is 14 residues. Trimming pared 9 bases from V and 0 bases from J, leaving 14 bases between. The CDR3 loop reads CASGGGYLNTEAFF. The CDR3 DNA is TGTGCCAGCGGGGGGGGTTATCTGAACACTGAAGCTTTCTTT.